This record concerns one TCR beta chain sequence. The data belong to a study of blood T cell repertoires in COVID-19. Turning to the study itself: Whether acute or convalescent, the COVID-19 samples came from the United States, Italy and Spain.

As handled by the study authors: By means of reference gene primer amplification, nucleated cell counts were estimated. The method was immunoSEQ multiplex PCR; TCRdb's version includes in-frame clones alone and lacks a portion of them. D and trimming come from the DNA, and the V and J calls and clone size come from that table. The sample shows about 82,000 clones, more than 75% of them seen only once. Looked up from germline, CDR1 is SGHNT and CDR2 is YYREEE (reference sequence). The CDR3 has 14 amino acids. The V end lost 4 bases, the J end lost 9 bases, and 17 bases lay between the germline ends. What was sequenced was peripheral blood. The sequence came from a man in his fifties or sixties with active or convalescent COVID-19. The J gene is TRBJ2-1, the V gene TRBV5-4, with D possibly TRBD2 on 6 matching bases. CDR3: CASSDRDSWGEQFF. Written as DNA, the CDR3 is TGTGCCAGCAGCGACCGGGACTCCTGGGGTGAGCAGTTCTTC.